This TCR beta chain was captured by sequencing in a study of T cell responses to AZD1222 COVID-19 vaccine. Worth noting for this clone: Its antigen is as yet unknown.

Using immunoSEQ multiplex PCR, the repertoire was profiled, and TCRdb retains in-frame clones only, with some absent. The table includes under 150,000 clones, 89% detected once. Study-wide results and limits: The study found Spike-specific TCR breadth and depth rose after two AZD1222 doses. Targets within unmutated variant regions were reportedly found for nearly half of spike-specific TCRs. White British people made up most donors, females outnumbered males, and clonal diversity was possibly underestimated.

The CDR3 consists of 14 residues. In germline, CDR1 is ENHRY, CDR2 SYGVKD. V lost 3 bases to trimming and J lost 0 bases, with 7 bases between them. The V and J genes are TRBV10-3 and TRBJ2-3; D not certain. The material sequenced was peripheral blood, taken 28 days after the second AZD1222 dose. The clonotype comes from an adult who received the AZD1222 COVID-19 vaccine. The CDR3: CAISDSVSTDTQYF. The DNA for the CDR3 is TGTGCCATCAGTGATTCAGTTAGCACAGATACGCAGTATTTT.